This passage covers 9 T cell receptor beta chains from one sample sequenced in a study of human T cells and chemical hapten exposure. TCRdb recomputed calls from the RACE reads with MiXCR, one row per CDR3 protein. Of 70,000 to 100,000 distinct CDR3 sequences listed, roughly 7.2% are singletons. Sample time point: patch test 1, 2 weeks after DPC sensitization. The treatment was: therapeutic diphenylcyclopropenone sensitization with weekly scalp DPC. Material: whole blood, obtained in connection with sensitization to the hapten diphenylcyclopropenone (DPC). The receptor source for this set is a woman aged 25-40 years with alopecia areata. Some clones in this sample may be carry-over from other donors' samples.

This clonotype came up many times. The rearrangement uses TRBV20-1 and TRBJ1-4; 9 nucleotides match TRBD1. Germline CDR1 reads DFQATT; CDR2 reads SNEGSKA (reference sequence). V lost 0 bases and J lost 7; bases outside the gene matches: 6. The CDR3 consists of 15 residues. As DNA, the CDR3 is TGCAGTGCTAGAGACGCGGGACAGGGCAGTGAAAAACTGTTTTTT. This encodes CSARDAGQGSEKLFF.

This clonotype was counted many times. This chain uses TRBV7-2 with TRBJ2-3; 8 positions match TRBD2. The CDR3 has 16 residues. Germline CDR1 and CDR2: SGHTA and FQGNSA. The V gene end was trimmed by 1 base and the J gene end by 6 bases; junction bases not matched to a gene: 9. Here the CDR3 reads CASSLGFGGGRDTQYF. In DNA, the CDR3 is TGTGCCAGCAGCTTAGGGTTTGGCGGGGGGCGGGATACGCAGTATTTT.

The table lists this clonotype with a few counts. CDR3 in amino acids: CASSPPLAYEQYF. The CDR3 bases are TGTGCCAGCAGTCCCCCCCTCGCCTACGAGCAGTACTTC. J is TRBJ2-7 and V is TRBV12-3 or TRBV12-4; no definite D call. The CDR3 is 13 amino acids. V was pared by 5 bases and J by 2 bases, with 10 bases between.

Many counts were recorded for this clonotype. The genes are TRBV5-6 and TRBJ1-1, with no clear D. Germline CDR1 and CDR2: SGHDT and YYEEEE. There are 14 residues in the CDR3. V shed 4 bases and J shed 0 bases, with 10 bases lying between them. CDR3 nucleotides: TGTGCCAGCAGCAAGATTTCTCTGAACACTGAAGCTTTCTTT. Translation: CASSKISLNTEAFF.

This clonotype was observed a few times. The gene calls are TRBV5-6 and TRBJ2-1; 8 positions agree with TRBD2. Per the germline V gene, CDR1 is SGHDT and CDR2 is YYEEEE. This CDR3 spans 17 amino acids. V shed 0 bases and J 5 bases; nucleotides not matched to a gene: 10. The CDR3 nucleotides are TGTGCCAGCAGCTTGGAAAGCGGGGGCCCTCGTGACAATGAGCAGTTCTTC. The encoded protein is CASSLESGGPRDNEQFF.

The chain couples TRBV15 to TRBJ2-5; D is undetermined. The CDR3 length is 12 residues. Trimming shortened V by 2 bases and J by 4 bases, and 5 bases separated the two germline ends. The germline V gene has CDR1 LNHNV and CDR2 YYDKDF (reference sequence). CDR3 nucleotides: TGTGCCACCAGCAGAAGAGCAGAGACCCAGTACTTC. This encodes CATSRRAETQYF.

This clonotype was seen repeatedly, ten times or more. This sequence joins TRBV2 and TRBJ2-6; D not resolved. Trimming shortened V by 1 base and J by 0 bases, and 4 bases separated the two germline ends. The germline V gene has CDR1 SNHLY and CDR2 FYNNEI. This CDR3 is built from 15 residues. The CDR3 bases are TGTGCCAGCAGTGAAGGTCGCTCTGGGGCCAACGTCCTGACTTTC. Residues: CASSEGRSGANVLTF.

This chain joins TRBV20-1 and TRBJ2-7; TRBD1 aligns across 7 bases. CDR1 and CDR2 (germline): DFQATT, SNEGSKA (reference sequence). The CDR3 is made up of 16 amino acids. V lost 5 bases, J lost 2 bases, and 15 bases stayed unmatched. The DNA of the CDR3 is TGCAGTGCTCTCCCCCATGACAGGGCTGTTACCTACGAGCAGTACTTC. Protein product: CSALPHDRAVTYEQYF.

This clonotype was seen many times. V gene TRBV12-3 or TRBV12-4 combines with J gene TRBJ1-1, with 7 bases lining up with TRBD1. V trimming: 6 bases; J trimming: 0 bases; junction bases outside the gene matches: 7. The CDR3 spans 15 residues. The CDR3 is CASRSGQNMNTEAFF. The CDR3 region has the DNA TGTGCCAGCAGGTCGGGACAGAACATGAACACTGAAGCTTTCTTT.